This T cell receptor (beta chain) was sequenced during a study of blood T cells in healthy people across ages. Next came a second PCR, run for roughly 6 to 11 cycles, which used a sample-barcoded 5' primer along with a J-beta primer mix. A template-switch adaptor with 12 random nucleotides tagged each cDNA molecule. TCRdb passed the 5' RACE reads through MiXCR, listing each CDR3 protein once. The sample contains 650,000 to 950,000 distinct CDR3 sequences, 44% of which appear only once. General observations from the study: Bulk PBMC profiling left naive and antigen-experienced comparisons inconclusive.

This CDR3 is built from 15 residues. Germline V gene data show CDR1 as SGHTA and CDR2 as FQGNSA. V lost 5 bases, J lost 0 bases, and 11 bases lay in between. The study drew donors from healthy Caucasian individuals in Russia aged about 6 to 100. With respect to this clonotype: Its cognate antigen is unknown.

The sequence was collected from a man aged 55 to 70 in good health. The V call is TRBV7-2, the J call TRBJ2-1, with a tentative D call TRBD1 (6 bases). The sample comprised blood. CDR3 protein: CASSDRDTSYNEQFF. The CDR3 DNA follows: TGTGCCAGCAGCGATAGGGACACCTCCTACAATGAGCAGTTCTTC.